These T cell receptor beta chains were read from a single sample in a study of blood T cell repertoires in COVID-19. Assay: immunoSEQ multiplex PCR; the TCRdb copy retains only in-frame clones and omits some. The sample lists over 200,000 clones; 80% to 95% were seen once. Source material: peripheral blood. The receptors originated from a man aged 55 to 70 with COVID-19, enrolled during active disease. Each CDR3 is given with its conserved first and last residue. Fields, in order: clone size, D gene, J gene, V gene, CDR3 protein, CDR3 DNA. D genes are given only for firm matches. Where a row states a size, it is once, few, many or the class of an expanded clone; other rows omit it.

size: -; D: -; J: TRBJ1-1; V: TRBV13; CDR3: CASSLGLGGTEAFF; DNA: TGTGCCAGCAGCTTAGGCCTAGGGGGCACTGAAGCTTTCTTT
size: -; D: TRBD1; J: TRBJ2-5; V: TRBV6-2/TRBV6-3; CDR3: CASSYPDRAKETQYF; DNA: TGTGCCAGCAGTTACCCGGACAGGGCCAAAGAGACCCAGTACTTC
size: -; D: TRBD2; J: TRBJ2-3; V: TRBV5-1; CDR3: CASDPRTAPLAGDTQYF; DNA: TGCGCCAGCGACCCGCGAACCGCCCCCCTAGCGGGAGATACGCAGTATTTT
size: -; D: -; J: TRBJ1-1; V: TRBV28; CDR3: CASSGHVEAFF; DNA: TGTGCCAGCAGCGGACACGTTGAAGCTTTCTTT
size: -; D: TRBD2; J: TRBJ2-1; V: TRBV6-4; CDR3: CASSESSRSGRENEQFF; DNA: TGTGCCAGCAGTGAATCAAGCAGGAGCGGGAGGGAAAATGAGCAGTTCTTC
size: -; D: -; J: TRBJ1-1; V: TRBV7-9; CDR3: CASSLPGATEAFF; DNA: TGTGCCAGCAGCTTGCCAGGGGCGACTGAAGCTTTCTTT
size: -; D: -; J: TRBJ2-2; V: TRBV5-4; CDR3: CASSLVSSTGGELFF; DNA: TGTGCCAGCAGCTTGGTATCATCGACTGGCGGGGAGCTGTTTTTT
size: -; D: TRBD1; J: TRBJ1-6; V: TRBV9; CDR3: CASSTQTGEGSPLHF; DNA: TGTGCCAGCAGCACCCAGACAGGGGAAGGCTCACCCCTCCACTTT
size: -; D: -; J: TRBJ2-7; V: TRBV5-1; CDR3: CASTPDGGPYEQYF; DNA: TGCGCCAGCACCCCCGATGGGGGCCCCTACGAGCAGTACTTC
size: few; D: TRBD1; J: TRBJ1-4; V: TRBV28; CDR3: CASSLGGSTGEKLFF; DNA: TGTGCCAGCAGTTTAGGGGGGTCGACAGGGGAAAAACTGTTTTTT
size: -; D: TRBD1; J: TRBJ1-2; V: TRBV28; CDR3: CASSLDRYGYTF; DNA: TGTGCCAGCAGTCTGGACAGGTATGGCTACACCTTC
size: -; D: TRBD1; J: TRBJ2-5; V: TRBV30; CDR3: CAWSAGTGGSETQYF; DNA: TGTGCCTGGAGTGCCGGGACAGGGGGCTCGGAGACCCAGTACTTC
size: -; D: -; J: TRBJ1-5; V: TRBV28; CDR3: CASNQKTGYNQPQHF; DNA: TGTGCCAGCAACCAAAAGACGGGGTACAATCAGCCCCAGCATTTT
size: -; D: TRBD2; J: TRBJ2-2; V: TRBV6-5; CDR3: CASSYWAGRDTGELFF; DNA: TGTGCCAGCAGTTACTGGGCAGGGAGGGACACCGGGGAGCTGTTTTTT
size: -; D: -; J: TRBJ2-5; V: TRBV23-1; CDR3: CASTEQGQETQYF; DNA: TGCGCCAGCACCGAACAGGGACAAGAGACCCAGTACTTC
size: -; D: TRBD1; J: TRBJ1-1; V: TRBV5-1; CDR3: CASSPGTGDTEAFF; DNA: TGCGCCAGCAGCCCCGGGACAGGGGACACTGAAGCTTTCTTT
size: -; D: -; J: TRBJ2-5; V: TRBV28; CDR3: CASTLPSGWGEETQYF; DNA: TGTGCCAGCACCCTGCCCAGCGGGTGGGGGGAAGAGACCCAGTACTTC
size: -; D: TRBD1; J: TRBJ2-7; V: TRBV19; CDR3: CASSPTGDSYEQYF; DNA: TGTGCCAGTAGTCCGACAGGGGACTCCTACGAGCAGTACTTC
size: -; D: TRBD2; J: TRBJ2-1; V: TRBV10-1; CDR3: CASSEGLEGNEQFF; DNA: TGCGCCAGCAGTGAGGGACTAGAGGGCAATGAGCAGTTCTTC
size: once; D: TRBD1; J: TRBJ2-7; V: TRBV14; CDR3: CASSRGQASSYEQYF; DNA: TGTGCCAGCAGCCGGGGACAGGCCTCCTCCTACGAGCAGTACTTC
size: -; D: -; J: TRBJ1-2; V: TRBV28; CDR3: CASSPPGANYGYTF; DNA: TGTGCCAGCAGTCCCCCCGGAGCTAACTATGGCTACACCTTC